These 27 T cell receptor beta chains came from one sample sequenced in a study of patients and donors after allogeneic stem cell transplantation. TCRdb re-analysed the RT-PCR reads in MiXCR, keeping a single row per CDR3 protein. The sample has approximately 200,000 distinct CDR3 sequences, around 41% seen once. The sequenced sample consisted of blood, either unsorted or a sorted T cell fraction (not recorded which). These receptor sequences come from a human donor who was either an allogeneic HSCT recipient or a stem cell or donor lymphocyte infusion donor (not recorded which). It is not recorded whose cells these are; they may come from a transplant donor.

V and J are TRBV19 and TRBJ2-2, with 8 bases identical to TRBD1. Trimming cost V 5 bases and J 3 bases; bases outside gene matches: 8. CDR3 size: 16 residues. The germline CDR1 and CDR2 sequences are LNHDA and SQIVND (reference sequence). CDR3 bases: TGTGCCAGTAGTTTCACAGGGGGATCGTACACCGGGGAGCTGTTTTTT. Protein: CASSFTGGSYTGELFF.

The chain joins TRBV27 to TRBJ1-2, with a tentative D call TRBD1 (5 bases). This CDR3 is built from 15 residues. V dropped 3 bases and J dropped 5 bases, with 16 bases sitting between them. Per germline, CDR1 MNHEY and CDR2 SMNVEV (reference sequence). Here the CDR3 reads CASSFGANLGYGYTF. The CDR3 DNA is TGTGCCAGCAGTTTTGGGGCGAACCTAGGTTATGGCTACACCTTC.

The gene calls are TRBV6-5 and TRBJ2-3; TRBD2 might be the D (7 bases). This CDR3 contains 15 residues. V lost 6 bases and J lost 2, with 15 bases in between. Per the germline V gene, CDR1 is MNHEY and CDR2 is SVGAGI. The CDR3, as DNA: TGTGCCAGCAGCAGTGCGGGGGCTTACACAGATACGCAGTATTTT. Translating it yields CASSSAGAYTDTQYF.

The CDR3 spells CASSQGTGSTDTQYF. In DNA form, the CDR3 reads TGTGCCAGCAGCCAAGGGACAGGGAGCACAGATACGCAGTATTTT. V is TRBV7-2 and J is TRBJ2-3; TRBD1 agrees at 9 bases. Trimming removed 5 bases from V and 0 bases from J; junction bases left unmatched: 3. Germline CDR1 is SGHTA and CDR2 is FQGNSA. The CDR3 extends over 15 amino acids.

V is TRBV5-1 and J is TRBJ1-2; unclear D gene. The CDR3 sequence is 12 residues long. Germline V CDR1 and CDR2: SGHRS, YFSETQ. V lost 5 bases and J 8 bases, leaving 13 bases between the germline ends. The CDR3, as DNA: TGCGCCAGCAGGGAGACTGAACTCGGCTACACCTTC. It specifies CASRETELGYTF.

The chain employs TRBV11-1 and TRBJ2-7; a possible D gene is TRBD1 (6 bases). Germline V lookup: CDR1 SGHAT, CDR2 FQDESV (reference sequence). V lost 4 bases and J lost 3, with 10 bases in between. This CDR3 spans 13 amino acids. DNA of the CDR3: TGTGCCAGCAGCTCCCTAGGGGGCTACGAGCAGTACTTC. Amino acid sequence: CASSSLGGYEQYF.

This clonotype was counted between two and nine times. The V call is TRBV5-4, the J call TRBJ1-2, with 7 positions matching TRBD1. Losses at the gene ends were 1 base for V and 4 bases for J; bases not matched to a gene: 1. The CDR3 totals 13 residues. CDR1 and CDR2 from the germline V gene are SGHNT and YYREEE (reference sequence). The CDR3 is CASSLTGAYGYTF. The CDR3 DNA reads TGTGCCAGCAGCTTGACAGGGGCCTATGGCTACACCTTC.

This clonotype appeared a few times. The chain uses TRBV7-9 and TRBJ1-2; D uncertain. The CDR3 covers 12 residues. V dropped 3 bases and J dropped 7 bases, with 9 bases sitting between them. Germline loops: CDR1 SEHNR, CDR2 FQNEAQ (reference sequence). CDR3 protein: CASSFWPVGYTF. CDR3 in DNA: TGTGCCAGCAGCTTTTGGCCAGTTGGCTACACCTTC.

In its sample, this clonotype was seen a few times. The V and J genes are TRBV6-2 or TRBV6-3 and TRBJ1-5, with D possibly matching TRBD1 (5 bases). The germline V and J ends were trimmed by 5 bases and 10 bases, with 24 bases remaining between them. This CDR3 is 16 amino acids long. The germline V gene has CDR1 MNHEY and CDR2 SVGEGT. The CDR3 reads CASSPTGFVGRDPQHF. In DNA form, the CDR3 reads TGTGCCAGCAGTCCCACGGGGTTCGTGGGCAGGGATCCCCAGCATTTT.

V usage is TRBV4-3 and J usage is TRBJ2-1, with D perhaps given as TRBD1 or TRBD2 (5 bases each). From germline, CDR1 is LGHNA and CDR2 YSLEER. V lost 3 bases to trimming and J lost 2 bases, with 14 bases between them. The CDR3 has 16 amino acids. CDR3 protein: CASSQDDSGPYNEQFF. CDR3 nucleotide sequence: TGCGCCAGCAGCCAGGACGACTCGGGGCCCTACAATGAGCAGTTCTTC.

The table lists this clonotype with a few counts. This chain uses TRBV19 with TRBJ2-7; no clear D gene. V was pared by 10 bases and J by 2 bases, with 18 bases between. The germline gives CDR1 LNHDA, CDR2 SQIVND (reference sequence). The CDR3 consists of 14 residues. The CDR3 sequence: CATHPPGWAYEQYF. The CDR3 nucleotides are TGTGCCACCCATCCTCCCGGCTGGGCCTACGAGCAGTACTTC.

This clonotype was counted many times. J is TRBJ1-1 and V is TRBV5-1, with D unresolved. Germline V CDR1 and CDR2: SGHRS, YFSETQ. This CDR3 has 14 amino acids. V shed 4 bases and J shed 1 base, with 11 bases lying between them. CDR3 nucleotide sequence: TGCGCCAGCAGCCTATTACAAGCGAACACTGAAGCTTTCTTT. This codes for CASSLLQANTEAFF. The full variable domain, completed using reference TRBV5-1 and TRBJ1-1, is KAGVTQTPRYLIKTRGQQVTLSCSPISGHRSVSWYQQTPGQGLQFLFEYFSETQRNKGNFPGRFSGRQFSNSRSEMNVSTLELGDSALYLCASSLLQANTEAFFGQGTRLTVV.

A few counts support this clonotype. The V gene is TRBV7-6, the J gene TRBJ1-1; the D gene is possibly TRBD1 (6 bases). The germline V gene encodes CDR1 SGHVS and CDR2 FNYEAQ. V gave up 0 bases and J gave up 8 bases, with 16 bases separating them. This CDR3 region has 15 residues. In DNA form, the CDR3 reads TGTGCCAGCAGCTTAGCGGGGGCAGGGTTCGGCGAAGCTTTCTTT. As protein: CASSLAGAGFGEAFF.

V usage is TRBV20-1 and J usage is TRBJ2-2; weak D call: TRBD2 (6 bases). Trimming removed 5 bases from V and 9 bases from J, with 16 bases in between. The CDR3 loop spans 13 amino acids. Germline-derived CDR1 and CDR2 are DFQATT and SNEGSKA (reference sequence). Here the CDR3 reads CSAYSGSSRELFF. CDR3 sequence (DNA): TGCAGTGCTTATAGCGGTTCCTCCCGGGAGCTGTTTTTT.

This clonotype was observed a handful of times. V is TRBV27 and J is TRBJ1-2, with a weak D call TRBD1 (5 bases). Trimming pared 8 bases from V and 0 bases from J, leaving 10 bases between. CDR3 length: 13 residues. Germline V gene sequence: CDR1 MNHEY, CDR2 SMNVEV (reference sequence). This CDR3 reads CASLGGANYGYTF. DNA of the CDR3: TGTGCCAGCCTTGGGGGAGCTAACTATGGCTACACCTTC.

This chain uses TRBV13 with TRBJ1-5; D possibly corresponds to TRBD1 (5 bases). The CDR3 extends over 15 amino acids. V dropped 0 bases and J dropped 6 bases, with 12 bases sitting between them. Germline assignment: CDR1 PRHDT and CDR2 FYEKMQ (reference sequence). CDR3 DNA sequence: TGTGCCAGCAGCTTAGGCCTCGTTGGGGGTCAGCCCCAGCATTTT. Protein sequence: CASSLGLVGGQPQHF.

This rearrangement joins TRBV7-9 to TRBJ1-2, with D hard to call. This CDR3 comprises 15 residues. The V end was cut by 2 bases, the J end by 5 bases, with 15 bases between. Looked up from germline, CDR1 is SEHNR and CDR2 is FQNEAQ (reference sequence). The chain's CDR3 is CASSLLTSEGYGYTF. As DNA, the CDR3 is TGTGCCAGCAGCTTATTGACATCGGAAGGGTATGGCTACACCTTC.

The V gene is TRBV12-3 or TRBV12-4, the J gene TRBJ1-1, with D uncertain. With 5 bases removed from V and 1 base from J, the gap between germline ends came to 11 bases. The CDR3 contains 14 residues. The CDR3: CASSPLPGNTEAFF. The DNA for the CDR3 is TGTGCCAGCAGTCCCCTGCCTGGGAACACTGAAGCTTTCTTT.

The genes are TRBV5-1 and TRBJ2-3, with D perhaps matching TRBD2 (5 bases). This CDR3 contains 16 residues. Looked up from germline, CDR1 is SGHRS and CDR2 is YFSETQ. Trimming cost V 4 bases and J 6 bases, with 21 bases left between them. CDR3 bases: TGCGCCAGCAGCGCCCTGGAGTGGCTAGCAAGGGATACGCAGTATTTT. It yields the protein CASSALEWLARDTQYF.

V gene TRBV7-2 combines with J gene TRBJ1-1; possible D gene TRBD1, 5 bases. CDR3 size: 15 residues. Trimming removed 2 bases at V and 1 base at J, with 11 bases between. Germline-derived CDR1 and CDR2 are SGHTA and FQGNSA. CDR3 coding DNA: TGTGCCAGCAGCTTATACGGGACGGCGAACACTGAAGCTTTCTTT. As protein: CASSLYGTANTEAFF.

As DNA, the CDR3 is TGTGCCAGCAGCATCGGTGGGGGGAGTTACGAGCAGTACTTC. The encoded protein is CASSIGGGSYEQYF. The rearrangement joins TRBV7-3 to TRBJ2-7; the D gene is possibly TRBD2 (6 bases). V lost 5 bases, J lost 4 bases, and 15 bases lay in between. This CDR3 is 14 amino acids long. Germline V gene lookup returns CDR1 SGHTA and CDR2 FQGTGA.

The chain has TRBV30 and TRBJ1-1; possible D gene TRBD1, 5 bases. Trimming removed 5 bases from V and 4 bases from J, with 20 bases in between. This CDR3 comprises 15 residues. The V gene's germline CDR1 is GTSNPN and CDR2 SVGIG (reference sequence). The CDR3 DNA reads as TGTGCCTGGCGAACGCTGGACACCTTTGCCACTGAAGCTTTCTTT. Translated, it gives CAWRTLDTFATEAFF.

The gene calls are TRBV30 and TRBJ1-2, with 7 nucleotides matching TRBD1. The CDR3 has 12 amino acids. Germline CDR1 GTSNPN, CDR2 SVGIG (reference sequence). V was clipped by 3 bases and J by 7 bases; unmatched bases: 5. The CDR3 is CAWRGGDSGYTF. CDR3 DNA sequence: TGTGCCTGGAGAGGGGGGGACAGTGGCTACACCTTC.

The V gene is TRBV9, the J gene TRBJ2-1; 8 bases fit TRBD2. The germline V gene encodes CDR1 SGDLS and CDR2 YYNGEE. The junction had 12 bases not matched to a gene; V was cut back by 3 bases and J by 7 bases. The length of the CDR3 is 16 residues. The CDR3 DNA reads TGTGCCAGCAGCGCACTTGGGCTAGCGGGCTCTAATGAGCAGTTCTTC. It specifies CASSALGLAGSNEQFF.

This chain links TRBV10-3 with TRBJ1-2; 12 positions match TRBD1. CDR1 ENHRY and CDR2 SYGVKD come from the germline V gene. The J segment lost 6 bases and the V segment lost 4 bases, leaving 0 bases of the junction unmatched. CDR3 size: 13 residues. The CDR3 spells CAISGDRGHGYTF. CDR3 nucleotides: TGTGCCATCAGTGGGGACAGGGGGCATGGCTACACCTTC.

This CDR3 reads CASSSAGPSYGYTF. Here the CDR3 DNA reads TGTGCCAGCAGTTCCGCAGGGCCCAGCTATGGCTACACCTTC. The chain has TRBV27 and TRBJ1-2; weak D call: TRBD1 (5 bases). The CDR3 totals 14 residues. Germline CDR1 and CDR2: MNHEY and SMNVEV (reference sequence). Trimming pared 4 bases from V and 4 bases from J, leaving 13 bases between.

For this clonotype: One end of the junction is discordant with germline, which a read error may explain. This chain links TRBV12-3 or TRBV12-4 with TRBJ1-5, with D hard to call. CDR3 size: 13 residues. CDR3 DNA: TGTGCCAGCAGTCCCGATCTTCTTCAGACCCAGCATTTT. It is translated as CASSPDLLQTQHF.